Shown below are 28 T cell receptor beta chains from a single sample sequenced in a study of CD8 T cells in Susac syndrome. With random hexamers, reverse transcription was performed on about 0.5 to 1 ug of RNA. TCRdb independently ran MiXCR on the immunoSEQ multiplex PCR reads; one entry per CDR3 protein. In the table there are under 550,000 distinct CDR3 sequences, about 85% of which are singletons. Sequences were obtained from CD8+ T cells from PBMCs. These receptors were collected from a human donor with multiple sclerosis.

The rearrangement joins TRBV20-1 to TRBJ1-5; no definite D call. The ends were cut back, 5 bases at V and 11 bases at J, with 22 bases in the middle. Germline CDR1 DFQATT, CDR2 SNEGSKA (reference sequence). The CDR3 has 14 amino acids. The CDR3 sequence is CSAPDGKVGMSQHF. For the CDR3, the DNA is TGCAGTGCTCCAGACGGGAAGGTCGGTATGTCCCAGCATTTT.

The genes are TRBV18 and TRBJ2-6, with a weak D call TRBD1 (6 bases). The ends were cut back, 2 bases at V and 1 base at J, with 12 bases in the middle. Germline values: CDR1 KGHSH, CDR2 LQKENI. The CDR3 has 17 amino acids. The CDR3 is CASSPTDRMSGANVLTF. The CDR3 DNA follows: TGTGCCAGCTCACCAACAGACAGGATGTCTGGGGCCAACGTCCTGACTTTC. Combining the CDR3 with reference TRBV18 and TRBJ2-6 gives the whole variable domain NAGVMQNPRHLVRRRGQEARLRCSPMKGHSHVYWYRQLPEEGLKFMVYLQKENIIDESGMPKERFSAEFPKEGPSILRIQQVVRGDSAAYFCASSPTDRMSGANVLTFGAGSRLTVL.

The chain uses TRBV6-5 and TRBJ1-1, with D possibly matching TRBD1 (5 bases). V lost 4 bases and J lost 1, with 7 bases in between. The germline V gene encodes CDR1 MNHEY and CDR2 SVGAGI. The CDR3 is 13 residues long. CDR3 DNA sequence: TGTGCCAGCAGTTTCACAGGGAACACTGAAGCTTTCTTT. Protein: CASSFTGNTEAFF.

The gene calls are TRBV20-1 and TRBJ1-4, with TRBD1 identical over 7 bases. CDR1 and CDR2 from the germline V gene are DFQATT and SNEGSKA (reference sequence). This CDR3 comprises 16 residues. The CDR3 reads CSAFGRRTGLNEKLFF. For the CDR3, the DNA is TGCAGCGCGTTCGGGCGTAGGACAGGCTTAAATGAAAAACTGTTTTTT.

The J gene is TRBJ1-1, the V gene TRBV11-2, with 7 bases matching TRBD1. After removal of 4 bases from V and 6 bases from J, the junction contained 11 bases not matched to a gene. The germline CDR1 and CDR2 sequences are SGHAT and FQNNGV. The CDR3 has 15 amino acids. The CDR3 spells CASSSVGGWAAEAFF. The CDR3 region has the DNA TGTGCCAGCAGCTCGGTAGGGGGCTGGGCGGCTGAAGCTTTCTTT.

J is TRBJ2-7 and V is TRBV20-1, with 8 bases identical to TRBD1. Trimming took 4 bases from V and 3 from J; bases not matched to a gene: 8. The germline gives CDR1 DFQATT, CDR2 SNEGSKA (reference sequence). The CDR3 is 14 amino acids. CDR3 DNA: TGCAGTGCTACAGGGGGCTTTCATTTCTACGAGCAGTACTTC. This gives the protein CSATGGFHFYEQYF.

J is TRBJ2-7 and V is TRBV29-1; D unresolved. The CDR3 length is 14 residues. Germline V lookup: CDR1 SQVTM, CDR2 ANQGSEA. V was trimmed by 4 bases and J by 0 bases, leaving 13 bases between them. The DNA of the CDR3 is TGCAGCGTTGTGGCAGGCACCTTCTCCTACGAGCAGTACTTC. It yields the protein CSVVAGTFSYEQYF.

This chain joins TRBV30 and TRBJ2-1, with D maybe TRBD2 (6 bases). Germline V gene lookup returns CDR1 GTSNPN and CDR2 SVGIG (reference sequence). CDR3 length equals 13 residues. Trimming pared 5 bases from V and 5 bases from J, leaving 13 bases between. CDR3 DNA: TGTGCCTGGGGGGGGTATATCCACAATGAGCAGTTCTTC. Translation: CAWGGYIHNEQFF. The full variable domain, rest sourced from reference TRBV30 and TRBJ2-1, is SQTIHQWPATLVQPVGSPLSLECTVEGTSNPNLYWYRQAAGRGLQLLFYSVGIGQISSEVPQNLSASRPQDRQFILSSKKLLLSDSGFYLCAWGGYIHNEQFFGPGTRLTVL.

The J gene is TRBJ2-1, the V gene TRBV4-1; D not certain. Trimming removed 1 base from V and 5 bases from J, with 21 bases in between. This CDR3 has 18 residues. Germline loops: CDR1 MGHRA, CDR2 YSYEKL. CDR3 region: CASSQVSLPGNAHNEQFF. The CDR3, as DNA: TGCGCCAGCAGCCAAGTTTCTCTACCGGGCAACGCCCACAATGAGCAGTTCTTC.

This clonotype was observed a handful of times. This chain uses TRBV5-1 with TRBJ2-7, with 10 bases that match TRBD2. Germline CDR1 and CDR2: SGHRS and YFSETQ. This CDR3 has 17 residues. V gave up 0 bases and J gave up 0 bases; unmatched junction bases: 6. CDR3 DNA: TGCGCCAGCAGCTTGGGTAGCGGGGGGACCCTCTCCTACGAGCAGTACTTC. The encoded protein is CASSLGSGGTLSYEQYF.

This clonotype was seen just once. This chain joins TRBV19 and TRBJ1-5; unclear D gene. CDR1 and CDR2 from the germline V gene are LNHDA and SQIVND (reference sequence). The CDR3 is made up of 14 amino acids. The CDR3 region is CSSLGTESNQPQHF. As DNA, the CDR3 is TGTTCAAGCTTAGGTACAGAAAGCAATCAGCCCCAGCATTTT.

V gene TRBV5-4 combines with J gene TRBJ2-7, with D possibly matching TRBD1 (7 bases). V was trimmed by 3 bases and J by 3 bases, leaving 10 bases between them. Germline V CDR1 and CDR2: SGHNT, YYREEE (reference sequence). CDR3 length: 13 residues. The CDR3 spells CASSSRGDYEQYF. In DNA, the CDR3 is TGTGCCAGCAGCTCCAGGGGGGACTACGAGCAGTACTTC. Full variable domain (rest looked up from reference TRBV5-4 and TRBJ2-7): ETGVTQSPTHLIKTRGQQVTLRCSSQSGHNTVSWYQQALGQGPQFIFQYYREEENGRGNFPPRFSGLQFPNYSSELNVNALELDDSALYLCASSSRGDYEQYFGPGTRLTVT.

This clonotype appeared a single time. The J gene is TRBJ2-3, the V gene TRBV5-6, with D uncertain. Trimming removed 0 bases at V and 2 bases at J, with 7 bases between. In germline, CDR1 is SGHDT, CDR2 YYEEEE. This CDR3 is built from 14 residues. DNA for the CDR3: TGTGCCAGCAGCTTGGTGCGGACCACAGATACGCAGTATTTT. Amino acid sequence: CASSLVRTTDTQYF.

The chain employs TRBV30 and TRBJ1-2, with a tentative D call TRBD1 (5 bases). V gave up 1 base and J gave up 3 bases, with 9 bases separating them. CDR3 length: 13 amino acids. Germline-derived CDR1 and CDR2 are GTSNPN and SVGIG (reference sequence). CDR3 sequence (DNA): TGTGCCTGGAGTGACCAGGGAGACTATGGCTACACCTTC. Its protein is CAWSDQGDYGYTF.

Remarks on this clonotype: A junction boundary mismatches the germline segment, possibly from a read error. The chain employs TRBV20-1 and TRBJ2-1; no firm D call. CDR3 length: 12 amino acids. In germline, CDR1 is DFQATT, CDR2 SNEGSKA (reference sequence). The CDR3 loop reads CSASPSYNERFF. The CDR3 region has the DNA TGCAGTGCTAGTCCCTCCTACAATGAGCGGTTCTTC.

This clonotype appeared a single time. V usage is TRBV5-6 and J usage is TRBJ2-3, with unresolved D. The CDR3 totals 15 residues. V lost 2 bases and J lost 0, with 10 bases in between. Germline V gene data show CDR1 as SGHDT and CDR2 as YYEEEE. The CDR3 region is CASSLAGSSTDTQYF. CDR3 in DNA: TGTGCCAGCAGCTTAGCTGGGTCTAGCACAGATACGCAGTATTTT.

The J gene is TRBJ2-7, the V gene TRBV4-2, with 7 positions matching TRBD2. Unmatched junction bases numbered 12, after V lost 4 bases and J lost 6 bases. Germline V gene sequence: CDR1 LGHNA, CDR2 YNFKEQ. There are 15 residues in the CDR3. CDR3 nucleotide sequence: TGTGCCAGCAGCCCCGGCCTAGCGGCGTCGGGCGAGCAGTACTTC. It translates to CASSPGLAASGEQYF.

The chain recombines TRBV7-9 with TRBJ2-5; TRBD2 matches 15 bases. The CDR3 length is 19 residues. The ends lost 1 base at V and 0 bases at J; junction bases unmatched: 6. Germline CDR1 reads SEHNR; CDR2 reads FQNEAQ (reference sequence). CDR3 protein: CASSLGGLAGGVYQETQYF. In nucleotides, the CDR3 is TGTGCCAGCAGCTTAGGAGGACTAGCGGGAGGGGTATACCAAGAGACCCAGTACTTC. Looking up the rest from reference TRBV7-9 and TRBJ2-5 gives the full variable domain: DTGVSQNPRHKITKRGQNVTFRCDPISEHNRLYWYRQTLGQGPEFLTYFQNEAQLEKSRLLSDRFSAERPKGSFSTLEIQRTEQGDSAMYLCASSLGGLAGGVYQETQYFGPGTRLLVL.

This clonotype was observed a handful of times. The chain has TRBV27 and TRBJ2-7; TRBD1 is a possible D gene (6 bases). This CDR3 comprises 12 residues. V lost 5 bases to trimming and J lost 4 bases, with 9 bases between them. Germline V lookup: CDR1 MNHEY, CDR2 SMNVEV (reference sequence). CDR3 in amino acids: CASSDRFYEQYF. The CDR3 DNA sequence: TGTGCCAGCAGTGACAGGTTTTACGAGCAGTACTTC.

There are a few counts of this clonotype. The CDR3 DNA follows: TGCGCCAGCAGCGATGGGACAGGGAACACTGAAGCTTTCTTT. Translation: CASSDGTGNTEAFF. The rearrangement links TRBV5-1 to TRBJ1-1; 8 nucleotides align to TRBD1. There are 14 residues in the CDR3. The J segment lost 1 base and the V segment lost 4 bases, leaving 3 bases of the junction unmatched. Germline V CDR1 and CDR2: SGHRS, YFSETQ. The full variable domain, in which reference TRBV5-1 and TRBJ1-1 provide the parts outside the CDR3, is KAGVTQTPRYLIKTRGQQVTLSCSPISGHRSVSWYQQTPGQGLQFLFEYFSETQRNKGNFPGRFSGRQFSNSRSEMNVSTLELGDSALYLCASSDGTGNTEAFFGQGTRLTVV.

This chain uses TRBV7-3 with TRBJ2-2, with 9 bases identical to TRBD1. Germline CDR1 reads SGHTA; CDR2 reads FQGTGA. This CDR3 contains 15 residues. The ends lost 4 bases at V and 4 bases at J; junction bases unmatched: 4. CDR3 protein: CASSSGQGGTGELFF. In DNA form, the CDR3 reads TGTGCCAGCAGCTCGGGACAGGGTGGCACCGGGGAGCTGTTTTTT.

This chain uses TRBV5-5 with TRBJ2-2; D remains unclear. Trimming left V 0 bases short and J 1 base short, with 4 bases between. In germline, CDR1 is SGHKS, CDR2 YYEKEE (reference sequence). The CDR3 sequence is 14 residues long. In DNA, the CDR3 is TGTGCCAGCAGCTTGGAAAGGAACACCGGGGAGCTGTTTTTT. This encodes CASSLERNTGELFF.

The chain joins TRBV7-2 to TRBJ2-2; 10 bases fit TRBD2. Germline CDR1 reads SGHTA; CDR2 reads FQGNSA. V trimming: 1 base; J trimming: 4 bases; junction bases outside the gene matches: 6. The length of the CDR3 is 17 residues. DNA of the CDR3: TGTGCCAGCAGCTTAGGGGCTAGCGGGAGTTTCACCGGGGAGCTGTTTTTT. This gives the protein CASSLGASGSFTGELFF.

The chain combines TRBV11-2 with TRBJ1-4; D remains ambiguous. Germline CDR1 reads SGHAT; CDR2 reads FQNNGV. Deletions cut 2 bases from V and 3 bases from J, with 13 bases between. The CDR3 runs 16 residues. This CDR3 is CASSLNWEESNEKLFF. CDR3 bases: TGTGCCAGCAGCTTAAACTGGGAGGAGTCTAATGAAAAACTGTTTTTT.

This sequence joins TRBV7-8 and TRBJ2-7; unclear D gene. This CDR3 is 13 amino acids long. Trimming removed 5 bases from V and 3 bases from J, with 11 bases in between. Per germline, CDR1 SGHVS and CDR2 FQNEAQ. Here the CDR3 DNA reads TGTGCCAGCAGCCCGGATATGTACTACGAGCAGTACTTC. Protein: CASSPDMYYEQYF. Full variable domain (missing parts from reference TRBV7-8 and TRBJ2-7): GAGVSQSPRYKVAKRGQDVALRCDPISGHVSLFWYQQALGQGPEFLTYFQNEAQLDKSGLPSDRFFAERPEGSVSTLKIQRTQQEDSAVYLCASSPDMYYEQYFGPGTRLTVT.

The table lists this clonotype with a count of one. V usage is TRBV25-1 and J usage is TRBJ1-2; TRBD1 is a possible D gene (6 bases). This CDR3 contains 15 residues. Trimming took 8 bases from V and 7 from J, leaving 23 bases between them. Germline V gene data show CDR1 as MGHDK and CDR2 as SYGVNS. CDR3 nucleotide sequence: TGTGCCAGCGGCGAAGACAGTGAGGGGGGCTTTGGCTACACCTTC. Translated: CASGEDSEGGFGYTF.

V usage is TRBV19 and J usage is TRBJ1-5, with a possible D match to TRBD1 (5 bases). Trimming took off 5 bases at V and 1 base at J, with 12 bases between the two ends. The CDR3 totals 15 residues. Germline lookup yields CDR1 LNHDA and CDR2 SQIVND (reference sequence). In DNA form, the CDR3 reads TGTGCCAGTAGTGTGGGGCTTGAGAGCAATCAGCCCCAGCATTTT. Its translation is CASSVGLESNQPQHF.

The gene calls are TRBV13 and TRBJ2-7; D may be TRBD1 or TRBD2 (5 bases each). The germline CDR1 and CDR2 sequences are PRHDT and FYEKMQ (reference sequence). V lost 3 bases to trimming and J lost 4 bases, with 19 bases between them. CDR3 length: 16 residues. CDR3 sequence reads: CASSLRVSGGAYEQYF. Here the CDR3 DNA reads TGTGCCAGCAGCTTGAGGGTTTCAGGTGGGGCTTACGAGCAGTACTTC.